This TCR beta chain comes out of a study of blood T cell repertoires in COVID-19. Study overall: Samples came from the United States, Italy and Spain, spanning acute and convalescent COVID-19. T cells, B-cell-depleted T cells, or PBMCs supplied cDNA or gDNA.

Original methodology: Reference gene primer amplification gave nucleated cell count estimates. The table came from immunoSEQ multiplex PCR; TCRdb's copy has only in-frame clones and leaves some out. For V, J and clone size, that table is used; D and trimming come from the DNA. The sample has hundreds of thousands of clones; 79% are singletons. J was trimmed by 10 bases and V by 4 bases; bases with no gene match: 11. The germline CDR1 and CDR2 sequences are SGHRS and YFSETQ. The CDR3 totals 15 residues. The count of this clone is one. The J gene is TRBJ2-3, the V gene TRBV5-1; 11 nucleotides agree with TRBD2. The sequence was obtained from a woman aged 40-49 years with active or convalescent COVID-19. Sequencing was done on a sample of peripheral blood. The CDR3 region has the DNA TGCGCCAGCAGCACGATGGCCCTAGCGGGGGGCCCGCAGTATTTT. As protein: CASSTMALAGGPQYF.